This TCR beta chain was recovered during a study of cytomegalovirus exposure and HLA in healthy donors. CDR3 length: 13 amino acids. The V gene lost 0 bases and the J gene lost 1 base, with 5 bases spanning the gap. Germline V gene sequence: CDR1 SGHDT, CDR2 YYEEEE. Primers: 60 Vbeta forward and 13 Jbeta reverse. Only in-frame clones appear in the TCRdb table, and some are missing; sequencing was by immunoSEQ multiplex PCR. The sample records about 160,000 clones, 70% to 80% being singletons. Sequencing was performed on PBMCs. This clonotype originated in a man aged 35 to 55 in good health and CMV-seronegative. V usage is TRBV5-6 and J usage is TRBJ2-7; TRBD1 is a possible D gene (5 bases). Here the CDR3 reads CASSLGQSYEQYF. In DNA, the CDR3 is TGTGCCAGCAGCTTGGGACAGTCCTACGAGCAGTACTTC.